These T cell receptor beta chains were read from a single sample in a study of control samples from healthy donors and cancer patients. Assay: immunoSEQ multiplex PCR; the TCRdb copy retains only in-frame clones and omits some. The sample consists of around 50,000 clones, approximately 95% of them appearing once. Input material: blood. The receptors originated from a woman between 25 and 40 years old in good health. CDR3s include the opening cysteine and the closing phenylalanine or tryptophan. A D gene is named only where the DNA matches it firmly. A row's size may be missing; if present it is once, few, many or a size class.

J gene,V gene,clone size,D gene,CDR3 protein,CDR3 DNA
TRBJ2-1,TRBV19,.,.,CASSTERATYNEQFF,TGTGCCAGTTCTACAGAGCGGGCGACCTACAATGAGCAGTTCTTC
TRBJ1-3,TRBV19,.,.,CASSIRRSGNTIYF,TGTGCCAGTAGTATCCGGAGATCTGGAAACACCATATATTTT
TRBJ2-1,TRBV29-1,.,.,CSDSGNDRGEQFF,TGCAGTGACAGCGGTAACGACCGGGGTGAGCAGTTCTTC
TRBJ2-7,TRBV11-2,.,TRBD2,CASSHGLAGAYEQYF,TGTGCCAGCAGCCACGGACTAGCGGGAGCCTACGAGCAGTACTTC
TRBJ2-2,TRBV4-1,.,.,CASSHQSNTGELFF,TGCGCCAGCAGCCATCAAAGTAACACCGGGGAGCTGTTTTTT
TRBJ1-1,TRBV28,.,.,CASSLGGGEAFF,TGTGCCAGCAGTTTGGGAGGGGGTGAAGCTTTCTTT
TRBJ2-5,TRBV2,.,TRBD1,CASTYLDRGETQYF,TGTGCCAGCACCTACTTGGACAGGGGTGAGACCCAGTACTTC
TRBJ1-2,TRBV6-5,.,TRBD1,CASSYSTGGGYTF,TGTGCCAGCAGTTACTCGACAGGGGGCGGCTACACCTTC
TRBJ2-1,TRBV5-4,.,TRBD2,CASSVAGRGLAGGRNEQFF,TGTGCCAGCAGCGTGGCGGGGAGGGGCCTCGCGGGGGGGAGAAATGAGCAGTTCTTC
TRBJ1-2,TRBV2,.,.,CASSEARARGYTF,TGTGCCAGCAGTGAAGCCCGGGCGCGCGGCTACACCTTC
TRBJ2-1,TRBV11-1,.,.,CASSLEPNPAYNEQFF,TGTGCCAGCAGCTTAGAGCCTAACCCGGCCTACAATGAGCAGTTCTTC
TRBJ1-5,TRBV9,.,TRBD1,CASSGTGDNQPQHF,TGTGCCAGCAGCGGGACAGGGGATAATCAGCCCCAGCATTTT
TRBJ2-7,TRBV1,.,.,CTSSPTQTDSYYEQYF,TGCACCAGCAGCCCGACACAAACGGATTCTTACTACGAGCAGTACTTC
TRBJ2-6,TRBV7-5,once,.,CARSLGWGVGANVLTF,.
TRBJ1-1,TRBV6-5,.,.,CASTNTEEAFF,TGTGCCAGCACAAACACAGAGGAAGCTTTCTTT
TRBJ2-3,TRBV5-4,.,.,CASSLFDTQYF,TGTGCCAGCAGCTTATTTGATACGCAGTATTTT
TRBJ1-1,TRBV5-1,.,.,CASRIGTGRTEAFF,TGCGCCAGCAGAATTGGCACGGGCAGAACTGAAGCTTTCTTT
TRBJ2-7,TRBV10-1,.,.,CASSGGVNYEQYF,TGCGCCAGCAGTGGGGGGGTAAACTACGAGCAGTACTTC
TRBJ2-5,TRBV21-1,.,.,CASSKAAQETQYF,TGTGCCAGCAGCAAGGCGGCCCAAGAGACCCAGTACTTC
TRBJ2-1,TRBV2,few,TRBD2,CASRYSGRGGYNEQFF,TGTGCCAGCAGATATAGCGGGAGAGGGGGCTACAATGAGCAGTTCTTC
TRBJ2-2,TRBV27,.,TRBD2,CASSSGTGGIGELFF,TGTGCCAGCAGTTCTGGGACGGGAGGAATCGGGGAGCTGTTTTTT